The 21 T cell receptor beta chains listed next were all sequenced from one sample in a study of spatial heterogeneity in lung cancer. Study results and limitations: Tumoral mutation counts were tracked by counts of expanded intratumoral alpha and beta TCRs.

Via MiXCR, TCRdb re-called the 5' RACE reads, giving one row per CDR3 protein. The data hold 15,000 to 20,000 distinct CDR3 sequences, with approximately 6.2% observed a single time. For these receptors, no antigen is known. The time point is: sample taken at primary tumor resection. Here the sequenced sample was lung tumor tissue, taken at surgery. Source of these receptors: a male donor with early-stage non-small cell lung cancer.

This clonotype was detected only a few times. This sequence joins TRBV3-1 and TRBJ2-5, with D tentatively TRBD1 or TRBD2 (6 bases each). CDR1 is LGHDT and CDR2 is YNNKEL in the germline V gene (reference sequence). The CDR3 runs to 14 residues. The germline V and J ends were trimmed by 5 bases and 1 base, with 11 bases remaining between them. The CDR3 region is CASSRGDFQETQYF. CDR3 coding DNA: TGTGCCAGCAGCAGGGGGGATTTCCAAGAGACCCAGTACTTC.

Many counts were recorded for this clonotype. The V and J genes are TRBV20-1 and TRBJ2-7; TRBD1 aligns across 8 bases. The CDR3 runs to 14 residues. Germline loops: CDR1 DFQATT, CDR2 SNEGSKA (reference sequence). The junction had 5 bases not matched to a gene; V was cut back by 3 bases and J by 1 base. The CDR3 nucleotides are TGCAGTGCTAGTGGGACAGGACTTTCCTACGAGCAGTACTTC. Amino acid sequence: CSASGTGLSYEQYF.

This clonotype was counted at least ten times. The chain uses TRBV4-2 and TRBJ2-6, with D perhaps being TRBD1 or TRBD2 (5 bases each). The CDR3 consists of 16 residues. The V end lost 4 bases, the J end lost 0 bases, and 10 bases lay between the germline ends. CDR1 and CDR2 from the germline V gene are LGHNA and YNFKEQ. The CDR3 region is CASSPQGVSGANVLTF. CDR3 nucleotides: TGTGCCAGCAGCCCCCAGGGAGTCTCTGGGGCCAACGTCCTGACTTTC.

In its sample, this clonotype ranks as medium-sized (0.01 to 0.1%). The chain couples TRBV7-2 to TRBJ2-5; 8 positions agree with TRBD1. Germline V lookup: CDR1 SGHTA, CDR2 FQGNSA. This CDR3 comprises 14 residues. Unmatched junction bases numbered 3, after V lost 3 bases and J lost 3 bases. The CDR3, as DNA: TGTGCCAGCAGCTTGGGGACAGGAAAAGAGACCCAGTACTTC. Translated: CASSLGTGKETQYF.

This clonotype is labeled medium-sized. The chain employs TRBV20-1 and TRBJ1-6; the D is unclear. The CDR3 sequence is 15 residues long. Trimming pared 0 bases from V and 9 bases from J, leaving 15 bases between. In germline, CDR1 is DFQATT, CDR2 SNEGSKA (reference sequence). The CDR3 loop is CSARDLRSGLSPLHF. The CDR3 DNA follows: TGCAGTGCTAGAGATCTTAGGTCAGGACTTTCACCCCTCCACTTT.

Many counts were recorded for this clonotype. V and J are TRBV24-1 and TRBJ2-2; TRBD2 matches at 8 bases. V lost 4 bases to trimming and J lost 5 bases; unmatched junction nucleotides: 8. Looked up from germline, CDR1 is KGHDR and CDR2 is SFDVKD. This CDR3 region has 16 residues. The CDR3 protein is CATSDRTSWKTGELFF. The CDR3 DNA reads TGTGCCACCAGTGACAGGACTAGCTGGAAAACCGGGGAGCTGTTTTTT.

This clonotype was detected many times. The chain has TRBV6-2 or TRBV6-3 and TRBJ2-2, with 7 nucleotides matching TRBD2. The CDR3 has 15 amino acids. The V gene end was trimmed by 7 bases and the J gene end by 0 bases; junction bases not matched to a gene: 5. Germline CDR1 is MNHEY and CDR2 is SVGEGT. This chain's CDR3 is CASTGAGSNTGELFF. CDR3 DNA: TGTGCCAGCACAGGAGCGGGGTCGAACACCGGGGAGCTGTTTTTT.

This clonotype was observed at least ten times. This chain joins TRBV10-3 and TRBJ2-7; no clear D. The CDR3 is made up of 14 amino acids. V lost 0 bases and J 2 bases, leaving 8 bases between the germline ends. The germline CDR1 and CDR2 sequences are ENHRY and SYGVKD. The CDR3 spells CAISESFQPYEQYF. CDR3 bases: TGTGCCATCAGTGAGTCGTTCCAGCCCTACGAGCAGTACTTC.

This clonotype was counted ten times or more. V is TRBV9 and J is TRBJ2-7, with TRBD1 matching over 11 bases. Germline V gene lookup returns CDR1 SGDLS and CDR2 YYNGEE. The CDR3 loop spans 14 amino acids. J lost 4 bases, V lost 7 bases, and 7 bases had no gene match. The CDR3 spells CASGVGTGGYEQYF. The CDR3 DNA reads TGTGCCAGCGGGGTAGGGACAGGGGGTTACGAGCAGTACTTC.

At least ten counts were recorded for this clonotype. V usage is TRBV7-2 and J usage is TRBJ2-7; TRBD1 might be the D (6 bases). CDR1 SGHTA and CDR2 FQGNSA come from the germline V gene. Trimming cost V 1 base and J 5 bases, with 18 bases left between them. This CDR3 has 16 residues. The DNA for the CDR3 is TGTGCCAGCAGCTTAGTAGCAAGCAGGGGCTTGGACGAGCAGTACTTC. Amino acids: CASSLVASRGLDEQYF.

This clonotype was seen at least ten times. This chain uses TRBV12-3 or TRBV12-4 with TRBJ2-3, with 7 bases aligning to TRBD2. This CDR3 region has 16 residues. The ends lost 4 bases at V and 3 bases at J; junction bases unmatched: 10. This chain's CDR3 is CASSYGSGTLTDTQYF. Here the CDR3 DNA reads TGTGCCAGCAGTTACGGGAGCGGGACCTTAACAGATACGCAGTATTTT.

Ten or more counts support this clonotype. In nucleotides, the CDR3 is TGCAGTGCGGCAACTAGCGGGGGGACCTTCTACGAGCAGTACTTC. It is translated as CSAATSGGTFYEQYF. The rearrangement uses TRBV20-1 and TRBJ2-7; 12 bases are a match to TRBD2. With V trimmed by 6 bases and J by 3 bases, 9 bases remained unmatched. The CDR3 extends over 15 amino acids. Germline-derived CDR1 and CDR2 are DFQATT and SNEGSKA (reference sequence).

This clonotype was seen at least ten times. The chain carries TRBV7-2 and TRBJ2-7, with TRBD2 matching over 7 bases. The CDR3 extends over 14 amino acids. V lost 4 bases and J lost 2; bases outside the gene matches: 5. CDR1 is SGHTA and CDR2 is FQGNSA in the germline V gene. CDR3 protein: CASSSAGKAYEQYF. The CDR3 coding sequence is TGTGCCAGCAGCTCAGCGGGGAAAGCCTACGAGCAGTACTTC. Filled out from reference TRBV7-2 and TRBJ2-7, the complete variable domain reads GAGVSQSPSNKVTEKGKDVELRCDPISGHTALYWYRQSLGQGLEFLIYFQGNSAPDKSGLPSDRFSAERTGGSVSTLTIQRTQQEDSAVYLCASSSAGKAYEQYFGPGTRLTVT.

This clonotype has at least ten counts. The V gene is TRBV30, the J gene TRBJ2-3, with TRBD2 matching over 8 bases. Germline assignment: CDR1 GTSNPN and CDR2 SVGIG (reference sequence). V trimming: 2 bases; J trimming: 4 bases; junction bases outside the gene matches: 5. CDR3 size: 14 residues. CDR3 residues: CAWSKAGVPDTQYF. The CDR3 DNA is TGTGCCTGGAGTAAAGCGGGAGTCCCAGATACGCAGTATTTT.

The gene calls are TRBV7-2 and TRBJ2-3; perhaps TRBD1 as D (6 bases). This CDR3 region has 16 residues. Trimming stripped 0 bases from V and 4 bases from J, with 14 bases between. Germline CDR1 and CDR2: SGHTA and FQGNSA. Written as DNA, the CDR3 is TGTGCCAGCAGCTTAGCGGTAGGCAGGGGTGCAGATACGCAGTATTTT. It specifies CASSLAVGRGADTQYF.

This clonotype was recorded at least ten times. Written as DNA, the CDR3 is TGCAGGACGGGGGGGCCAGATACGCAGTATTTT. Its translation is CRTGGPDTQYF. The chain is built from TRBV20-1 and TRBJ2-3, with TRBD2 matching over 8 bases. This CDR3 spans 11 amino acids. CDR1 DFQATT and CDR2 SNEGSKA come from the germline V gene (reference sequence).

This clonotype was observed many times. This chain uses TRBV4-3 with TRBJ2-1, with D possibly being TRBD1 (6 bases). The V gene lost 4 bases and the J gene lost 8 bases, with 15 bases spanning the gap. The CDR3 extends over 14 amino acids. Germline assignment: CDR1 LGHNA and CDR2 YSLEER. The CDR3 loop reads CASSPGVGYDEQFF. CDR3 bases: TGCGCCAGCAGCCCAGGGGTGGGGTACGATGAGCAGTTCTTC.

This clonotype appeared many times. The chain is built from TRBV2 and TRBJ2-5, with 11 bases identical to TRBD2. The CDR3 extends over 16 amino acids. The V gene's germline CDR1 is SNHLY and CDR2 FYNNEI. V shed 5 bases and J 4 bases; nucleotides not matched to a gene: 9. The CDR3 DNA follows: TGTGCCAGCAGTCCTACTAGCGGGAGAACGGGAGAGACCCAGTACTTC. Protein product: CASSPTSGRTGETQYF.

By share, this clonotype counts as medium-sized (0.01 to 0.1%). One junction end disagrees with the germline gene, perhaps due to a read error. This sequence joins TRBV28 and TRBJ2-6, with D unresolved. This CDR3 comprises 17 residues. CDR1 is MDHEN, CDR2 SYDVKM, per germline. In DNA form, the CDR3 reads TGTGCCACCAGTGGATCCCAATCCAGCTCTGGGGCCAACGTCCTGACTTTC. It is translated as CATSGSQSSSGANVLTF.

In this sample, this clonotype turned up many times. The chain recombines TRBV12-5 with TRBJ2-7; unclear D gene. The germline V gene encodes CDR1 LGHNT and CDR2 FRNRAP. The V end was cut by 0 bases, the J end by 0 bases, with 9 bases between. The CDR3 has 15 amino acids. Written as DNA, the CDR3 is TGTGCTAGTGGTTTGGTACAACCAAGCTCCTACGAGCAGTACTTC. This sequence encodes CASGLVQPSSYEQYF.

This clonotype was observed many times. The genes are TRBV7-2 and TRBJ1-6; 8 positions match TRBD1. The CDR3 extends over 15 amino acids. From germline, CDR1 is SGHTA and CDR2 FQGNSA. V trimming: 3 bases; J trimming: 6 bases; junction bases outside the gene matches: 4. The CDR3 bases are TGTGCCAGCAGCTTGACAGGGGTTAGTAATTCACCCCTCCACTTT. Translating gives CASSLTGVSNSPLHF.